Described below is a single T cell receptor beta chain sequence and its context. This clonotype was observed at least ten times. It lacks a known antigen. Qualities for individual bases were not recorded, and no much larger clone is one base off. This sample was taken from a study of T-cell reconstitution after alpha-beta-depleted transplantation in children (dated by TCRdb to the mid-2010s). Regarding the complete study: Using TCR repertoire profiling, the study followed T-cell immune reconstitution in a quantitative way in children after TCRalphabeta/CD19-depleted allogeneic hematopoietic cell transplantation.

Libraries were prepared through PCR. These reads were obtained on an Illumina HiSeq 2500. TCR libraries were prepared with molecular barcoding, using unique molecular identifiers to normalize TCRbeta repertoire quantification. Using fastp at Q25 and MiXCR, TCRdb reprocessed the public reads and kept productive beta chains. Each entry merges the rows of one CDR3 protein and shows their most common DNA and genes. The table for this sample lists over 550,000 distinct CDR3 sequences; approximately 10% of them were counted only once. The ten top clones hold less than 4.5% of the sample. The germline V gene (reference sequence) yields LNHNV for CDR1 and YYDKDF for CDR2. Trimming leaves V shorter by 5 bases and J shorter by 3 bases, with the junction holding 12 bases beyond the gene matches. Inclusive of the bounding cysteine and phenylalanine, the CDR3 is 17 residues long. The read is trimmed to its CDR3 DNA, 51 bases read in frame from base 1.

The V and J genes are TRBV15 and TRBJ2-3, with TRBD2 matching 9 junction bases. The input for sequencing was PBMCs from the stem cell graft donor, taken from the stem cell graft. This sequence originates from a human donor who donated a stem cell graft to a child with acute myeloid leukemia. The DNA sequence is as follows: TGTGCCACCAGCGGATCCTTCTTAGCGGGAGAGACAGATACGCAGTATTTT. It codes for CATSGSFLAGETDTQYF.